A selection of T cell receptor beta chains follows, all from one sample in a study of human T cells and chemical hapten exposure. TCRdb re-derived calls from the RACE reads in MiXCR, one entry per CDR3 protein. This sample carries a few hundred thousand distinct CDR3 sequences, about 6% of them seen once, and the ten largest clones take less than 6.5%. The sample in question was whole blood, obtained in connection with sensitization to the hapten diphenylcyclopropenone (DPC). The receptor set was obtained from a woman between 18 and 29 years old with alopecia areata. Some clones in this sample may be carry-over from other donors' samples. CDR3s include the opening cysteine and the closing phenylalanine or tryptophan. D genes are given only for firm matches. Only some rows state a clone size, as once, few, many or a class for expanded clones.

D,J,size,V,CDR3,DNA
-,TRBJ1-3,few,TRBV11-2,CASSEARNTIYF,TGTGCCAGCAGCGAGGCGCGAAACACCATATATTTT
-,TRBJ1-5,-,TRBV7-8,CASSLDDSQPQHF,TGTGCCAGCAGCTTGGACGACAGCCAGCCCCAGCATTTT
-,TRBJ2-5,-,TRBV7-9,CASSSPKGQETQYF,TGTGCCAGCAGCTCCCCTAAGGGACAAGAGACCCAGTACTTC
-,TRBJ2-7,-,TRBV4-1,CASSQDARTGTTSGQYF,TGCGCCAGCAGCCAAGATGCCCGGACTGGCACCACGAGCGGGCAGTACTTC
-,TRBJ2-3,many,TRBV6-2/TRBV6-3,CASSYPGTSQRDTQYF,TGTGCCAGCAGTTACCCCGGGACAAGCCAACGAGATACGCAGTATTTT
-,TRBJ2-1,-,TRBV13,CASSPLGGRNEQFF,TGTGCCAGCAGCCCCCTAGGGGGGCGCAATGAGCAGTTCTTC
-,TRBJ1-6,few,TRBV2,CASHPGVLSPLHF,TGTGCCAGCCATCCAGGGGTCCTTTCACCCCTCCACTTT
-,TRBJ1-5,many,TRBV6-5,CASSYGRGRPPQHF,TGTGCCAGCAGTTACGGGCGGGGACGTCCGCCCCAGCATTTT
TRBD2,TRBJ2-5,-,TRBV4-3,CASSPRRAGGAKTQYF,TGCGCCAGCAGCCCAAGAAGAGCGGGGGGAGCCAAGACCCAGTACTTC
TRBD1,TRBJ2-3,many,TRBV7-9,CASSPPRDRTTDTQYF,TGTGCCAGCAGCCCCCCCCGGGACAGGACCACAGATACGCAGTATTTT
TRBD1,TRBJ2-1,-,TRBV6-5,CASCWDREYNEQFF,TGTGCCAGCTGTTGGGACAGGGAATACAATGAGCAGTTCTTC
TRBD1,TRBJ1-1,few,TRBV5-5,CASSLLDPGQRVMNTEAFF,TGTGCCAGCAGCTTGCTAGATCCGGGACAGCGGGTTATGAACACTGAAGCTTTCTTT
-,TRBJ1-2,few,TRBV5-4,CASSLTGPGYGYTF,TGTGCCAGCAGCTTGACAGGTCCGGGGTATGGCTACACCTTC
-,TRBJ2-2,-,TRBV6-5,CASSYSAQHGNTGELFF,TGTGCCAGCAGTTACTCTGCACAGCATGGGAACACCGGGGAGCTGTTTTTC
TRBD1,TRBJ1-1,-,TRBV7-9,CASSLAEGARTEAFF,TGTGCCAGCAGCTTAGCCGAGGGGGCGAGGACTGAAGCTTTCTTT
TRBD1,TRBJ2-3,many,TRBV7-2,CASSSGTGASTDTQYF,TGTGCCAGCAGCTCCGGGACAGGGGCGAGCACAGATACGCAGTATTTT
-,TRBJ2-7,-,TRBV6-2/TRBV6-3,CASSDLRAINEQYF,TGTGCCAGCAGTGACTTACGGGCCATCAACGAGCAGTACTTC
-,TRBJ2-6,many,TRBV20-1,CSADTRVTGANVLTF,TGCAGTGCTGATACCAGGGTAACTGGGGCCAACGTCCTGACTTTC
-,TRBJ2-7,-,TRBV6-2/TRBV6-3,CASSMAGYGEQYF,TGTGCCAGCAGCATGGCAGGGTACGGCGAGCAGTACTTC
TRBD1,TRBJ1-4,-,TRBV12-3/TRBV12-4,CASSYRGRKLFF,TGTGCCAGCAGTTACAGGGGGAGAAAACTGTTTTTT
-,TRBJ2-3,few,TRBV7-9,CASSSPPGGRLTDTQYF,TGTGCCAGCAGCTCGCCCCCGGGGGGCCGACTCACAGATACGCAGTATTTT
-,TRBJ2-1,few,TRBV12-5,CASGLDPSSYNEQFF,TGTGCTAGTGGTTTGGACCCGAGCTCCTACAATGAGCAGTTCTTC
TRBD1,TRBJ1-2,-,TRBV29-1,CSVEVRMSQGDYGYTF,TGCAGCGTTGAAGTCAGGATGAGCCAGGGGGATTATGGCTACACCTTC